The 17 T cell receptor beta chains given below trace back to one sample, sequenced in a study of Ad26.COV2.S vaccination and SARS-CoV-2 variants. Repertoires were generated with immunoSEQ multiplex PCR, while TCRdb's copy carries only in-frame clones and drops some. The table includes 300,000 to 350,000 clones, 70% to 90% detected once. Documented treatment: around 19 received Ad26.COV2.S at low or high dose, single or two shots; about 5 received placebo; per-sample allocation not given. Samples analyzed were those drawn on day 63 after the first vaccine or placebo injection. Sequencing was performed on peripheral blood, taken in a trial of Ad26.COV2.S vaccine versus placebo. The receptors were sampled from a person aged 18-65 years who received the Ad26.COV2.S COVID-19 vaccine or a placebo.

The chain has TRBV6-5 and TRBJ1-2; TRBD1 matches at 11 bases. This CDR3 is built from 16 residues. CDR1 and CDR2 (germline): MNHEY, SVGAGI. V gave up 3 bases and J gave up 4 bases; unmatched junction bases: 7. CDR3 residues: CASSYGTGGMSYGYTF. The CDR3 DNA is TGTGCCAGCAGTTATGGGACAGGGGGTATGTCCTATGGCTACACCTTC.

The V and J genes are TRBV4-1 and TRBJ1-5; the match to TRBD1 covers 9 bases. CDR1 and CDR2 (germline): MGHRA, YSYEKL. The V and J ends lost 2 bases and 4 bases, in that order; junction bases with no gene match: 3. The CDR3 has 15 residues. CDR3: CASSQRTGDNQPQHF. The CDR3, as DNA: TGCGCCAGCAGCCAAAGGACAGGGGATAATCAGCCCCAGCATTTT.

The gene calls are TRBV15 and TRBJ2-7; weak D call: TRBD2 (6 bases). V lost 8 bases, J lost 0 bases, and 8 bases lay in between. Germline assignment: CDR1 LNHNV and CDR2 YYDKDF (reference sequence). The CDR3 is made up of 12 amino acids. The CDR3 loop is CATLGGSYEQYF. The CDR3 nucleotides read TGTGCCACCCTCGGGGGCTCCTACGAGCAGTACTTC.

This clone was detected only a few times. V gene TRBV30 combines with J gene TRBJ1-4; TRBD1 matches at 10 bases. J gave up 2 bases and V 3 bases, and 9 bases lay outside the gene matches. The germline gives CDR1 GTSNPN, CDR2 SVGIG (reference sequence). The CDR3 contains 17 residues. The CDR3 DNA follows: TGTGCCTGGAGCGCCCGGACAGGGGGTAGCACTAATGAAAAACTGTTTTTT. This codes for CAWSARTGGSTNEKLFF.

The chain carries TRBV25-1 and TRBJ1-5; no clear D gene. Germline lookup yields CDR1 MGHDK and CDR2 SYGVNS. V was trimmed by 1 base and J by 4 bases, leaving 11 bases between them. The CDR3 extends over 15 amino acids. CDR3 amino acids: CASSESGRPNQPQHF. The CDR3 DNA reads TGTGCCAGCAGTGAATCCGGTCGTCCTAATCAGCCCCAGCATTTT.

The V gene is TRBV6-5, the J gene TRBJ2-5, with D possibly matching TRBD2 (6 bases). This CDR3 has 13 residues. V lost 8 bases and J lost 3, with 13 bases in between. The germline CDR1 and CDR2 sequences are MNHEY and SVGAGI. The CDR3 bases are TGTGCCAGCGCCCCGACGGGGGAAGAGACCCAGTACTTC. This gives the protein CASAPTGEETQYF.

The V and J genes are TRBV5-1 and TRBJ1-6; TRBD1 is a possible D gene (5 bases). The germline V gene has CDR1 SGHRS and CDR2 YFSETQ. V lost 0 bases and J 3 bases, leaving 10 bases between the germline ends. The CDR3 length is 16 residues. CDR3 in amino acids: CASSLDGGDYNSPLHF. The CDR3 nucleotides read TGCGCCAGCAGCTTGGATGGGGGAGACTATAATTCACCCCTCCACTTT.

The chain recombines TRBV10-3 with TRBJ2-3; D gene uncertain. Germline V lookup: CDR1 ENHRY, CDR2 SYGVKD. V lost 8 bases and J lost 5, with 8 bases in between. The CDR3 is 11 residues long. The CDR3 region has the DNA TGTGCCATCCGGTCGAAAGATACGCAGTATTTT. As protein: CAIRSKDTQYF.

This chain uses TRBV19 with TRBJ1-6, with D perhaps matching TRBD1 (5 bases). CDR3 length: 14 amino acids. The germline gives CDR1 LNHDA, CDR2 SQIVND (reference sequence). V shed 3 bases and J shed 7 bases, with 10 bases lying between them. CDR3 coding DNA: TGTGCCAGTAGTATCGCGGGGCTCAATTCACCCCTCCACTTT. This encodes CASSIAGLNSPLHF. Combining the CDR3 with reference TRBV19 and TRBJ1-6 gives the whole variable domain DGGITQSPKYLFRKEGQNVTLSCEQNLNHDAMYWYRQDPGQGLRLIYYSQIVNDFQKGDIAEGYSVSREKKESFPLTVTSAQKNPTAFYLCASSIAGLNSPLHFGNGTRLTVT.

The chain combines TRBV28 with TRBJ1-2, with 7 positions matching TRBD1. The V and J ends lost 7 bases and 0 bases, in that order; junction bases with no gene match: 11. Germline V CDR1 and CDR2: MDHEN, SYDVKM. The CDR3 totals 16 residues. The CDR3 here is CASNPDREVSNYGYTF. The CDR3 DNA is TGTGCCAGCAACCCCGACAGGGAAGTTTCTAACTATGGCTACACCTTC.

The V gene is TRBV20-1, the J gene TRBJ1-2; maybe TRBD1 (5 bases). Germline loops: CDR1 DFQATT, CDR2 SNEGSKA (reference sequence). The CDR3 is 11 amino acids. V was trimmed by 4 bases and J by 4 bases, leaving 7 bases between them. CDR3 residues: CSATGLYGYTF. CDR3 nucleotides: TGCAGTGCTACGGGGCTCTATGGCTACACCTTC.

The V call is TRBV19, the J call TRBJ1-2; no definite D call. Trimming stripped 6 bases from V and 1 base from J, with 6 bases between. CDR3 length: 12 amino acids. Germline CDR1 and CDR2: LNHDA and SQIVND (reference sequence). The CDR3 loop reads CASSWVNYGYTF. Here the CDR3 DNA reads TGTGCCAGTAGCTGGGTTAACTATGGCTACACCTTC.

J is TRBJ1-5 and V is TRBV7-2; D gene uncertain. V lost 0 bases to trimming and J lost 13 bases, with 16 bases between them. The CDR3 covers 14 residues. The germline V gene has CDR1 SGHTA and CDR2 FQGNSA. The CDR3 region is CASSLAGEGAFQHF. The DNA for the CDR3 is TGTGCCAGCAGCTTAGCGGGAGAGGGCGCTTTTCAGCATTTT.

The CDR3 region is CASRREGTGELFF. CDR3 coding DNA: TGTGCCAGCAGAAGGGAGGGCACCGGGGAGCTGTTTTTT. The chain recombines TRBV6-5 with TRBJ2-2; 7 bases fit TRBD2. The V gene end was trimmed by 6 bases and the J gene end by 4 bases; junction bases not matched to a gene: 2. Per germline, CDR1 MNHEY and CDR2 SVGAGI. CDR3 length: 13 amino acids.

This rearrangement joins TRBV7-3 to TRBJ1-5; TRBD1 agrees at 7 bases. V trimming: 5 bases; J trimming: 6 bases; junction bases outside the gene matches: 4. The V gene's germline CDR1 is SGHTA and CDR2 FQGTGA. The CDR3 runs 13 residues. The CDR3 reads CASSEDRAQPQHF. The DNA for the CDR3 is TGTGCCAGCAGCGAAGACAGGGCTCAGCCCCAGCATTTT.

The chain carries TRBV2 and TRBJ2-1; TRBD2 matches 10 bases. V gave up 4 bases and J gave up 10 bases; unmatched junction bases: 10. Germline V CDR1 and CDR2: SNHLY, FYNNEI. This CDR3 spans 15 amino acids. The CDR3, as DNA: TGTGCCAGCAGTGCCCTGGGACTAGCGTCATTCGAGCAGTTCTTC. Its translation is CASSALGLASFEQFF.

The gene calls are TRBV19 and TRBJ1-2, with a tentative D call TRBD1 (5 bases). The CDR3 extends over 13 amino acids. Trimming cost V 3 bases and J 3 bases, with 8 bases left between them. Germline V gene sequence: CDR1 LNHDA, CDR2 SQIVND (reference sequence). The CDR3 DNA reads as TGTGCCAGTAGTATGGGCAGGGACTATGGCTACACCTTC. It translates to CASSMGRDYGYTF.